This TCR beta chain came from a study of T cell clones after liver transplantation. At the level of the study: As an antigen-independent comparator, third-party-reactive TCRbeta sequences came from pre-transplant mixed lymphocyte reactions.

Here immunoSEQ multiplex PCR was the method, and the copy in TCRdb shows in-frame clones only, minus some. The table shows 98,000 or so clones, with approximately 78% occurring only once. This CDR3 is 13 amino acids long. Germline V lookup: CDR1 SGHDN, CDR2 FVKESK. V dropped 0 bases and J dropped 9 bases, with 12 bases sitting between them. The source is a human donor who received a liver transplant. The sequencing used CD4+ T cells from blood, collected before liver transplant. V usage is TRBV14 and J usage is TRBJ2-7; no definite D call. The CDR3 DNA follows: TGTGCCAGCAGCCAAGACGTAGCTTCCCGGCAGTACTTC. The encoded protein is CASSQDVASRQYF.